The 27 T cell receptor beta chains below come from one sample, sequenced in a study of blood T cell repertoires in COVID-19. This table comes from immunoSEQ multiplex PCR, and its TCRdb copy is limited to in-frame clones, with some not included. The sample records 200,000 to 300,000 clones, roughly 90% being singletons. The sequenced material came from peripheral blood. The receptors here all came from a man aged 30 to 45 with active or convalescent COVID-19.

The chain links TRBV21-1 to TRBJ2-7; the table's TRBD1 call for D was not verified on the DNA. TRBV21-1 is annotated as a pseudogene. The CDR3 loop spans 16 amino acids. CDR3 nucleotides: TGTGCCAGCAGCAAAGCGACACCCGAGAGCTCCTACGAGCAGTACTTC. Protein product: CASSKATPESSYEQYF.

The gene calls are TRBV4-3 and TRBJ2-5, with 7 nucleotides matching TRBD1. This CDR3 contains 14 residues. From germline, CDR1 is LGHNA and CDR2 YSLEER. Germline trimming cut 4 bases from V and 5 bases from J; bases unmatched to any gene: 7. Here the CDR3 DNA reads TGCGCCAGCAGCCGCAGACAGGGTAGCGAGACCCAGTACTTC. Protein: CASSRRQGSETQYF.

The genes are TRBV3-1 (or the pseudogene TRBV3-2) and TRBJ2-1; 15 nucleotides agree with TRBD2. Trimming took 0 bases from V and 5 from J; bases not matched to a gene: 11. Per the germline V gene, CDR1 is LGHDT and CDR2 is YNNKEL (reference sequence). The CDR3 has 20 amino acids. The CDR3 DNA follows: TGTGCCAGCAGCCAAGAGAAGGGACTAGCGGGGGGATCCCGCAACAATGAGCAGTTCTTC. Its translation is CASSQEKGLAGGSRNNEQFF.

The chain uses TRBV2 and TRBJ1-5, with D maybe TRBD1 (5 bases). V was pared by 3 bases and J by 6 bases, with 15 bases between. This CDR3 is built from 15 residues. Germline CDR1 SNHLY, CDR2 FYNNEI. The CDR3 spells CASSDDELRGQPQHF. CDR3 nucleotide sequence: TGTGCCAGCAGTGACGATGAATTAAGGGGTCAGCCCCAGCATTTT.

CDR3 loop: CASSISGSNQPQHF. The CDR3 DNA is TGTGCCAGTAGTATTTCGGGTAGCAATCAGCCCCAGCATTTT. The chain carries TRBV19 and TRBJ1-5, with unresolved D. CDR3 length: 14 residues. CDR1 and CDR2 (germline): LNHDA, SQIVND (reference sequence). The V end was cut by 3 bases, the J end by 0 bases, with 6 bases between.

The chain is built from TRBV7-2 and TRBJ2-2; TRBD1 matches 8 bases. V shed 5 bases and J 6 bases; nucleotides not matched to a gene: 8. CDR3 size: 15 residues. From germline, CDR1 is SGHTA and CDR2 FQGNSA. CDR3 DNA: TGTGCCAGCAGCCCAGGACAGGGTTTGTCCGGGGAGCTGTTTTTT. This sequence encodes CASSPGQGLSGELFF.

V is TRBV5-1 and J is TRBJ1-1, with D possibly being TRBD1 (5 bases). The germline CDR1 and CDR2 sequences are SGHRS and YFSETQ. With 4 bases removed from V and 3 bases from J, the gap between germline ends came to 19 bases. The CDR3 contains 16 residues. The CDR3 reads CASSPNTGGGHTEAFF. The DNA of the CDR3 is TGCGCCAGCAGCCCCAATACTGGGGGAGGCCACACTGAAGCTTTCTTT.

The CDR3 nucleotides are TGCAGCGTCGAGGGCTCCGAGGACGGCTCCTACGAGCAGTACTTC. It yields the protein CSVEGSEDGSYEQYF. The chain employs TRBV29-1 and TRBJ2-7; D perhaps matches TRBD2 (5 bases). CDR1 is SQVTM, CDR2 ANQGSEA, per germline. The CDR3 runs to 15 residues. Trimming cost V 6 bases and J 0 bases, with 18 bases left between them.

The V call is TRBV7-2, the J call TRBJ2-1, with D maybe TRBD1 (6 bases). V lost 1 base and J lost 12, with 10 bases in between. The germline V gene has CDR1 SGHTA and CDR2 FQGNSA. This CDR3 contains 12 residues. In DNA, the CDR3 is TGTGCCAGCAGCTTAGAGGGGGTGTGGCAGTTCTTC. It is translated as CASSLEGVWQFF.

This clone was recorded once. The chain carries TRBV5-1 and TRBJ1-4; a weak D match, TRBD1 (5 bases). Germline V gene lookup returns CDR1 SGHRS and CDR2 YFSETQ. With 7 bases removed from V and 4 bases from J, the gap between germline ends came to 11 bases. This CDR3 has 13 amino acids. The CDR3 sequence is CASQDTVNEKLFF. The DNA for the CDR3 is TGCGCCAGCCAGGACACAGTTAATGAAAAACTGTTTTTT. The full variable domain, with the rest looked up from reference TRBV5-1 and TRBJ1-4, is KAGVTQTPRYLIKTRGQQVTLSCSPISGHRSVSWYQQTPGQGLQFLFEYFSETQRNKGNFPGRFSGRQFSNSRSEMNVSTLELGDSALYLCASQDTVNEKLFFGSGTQLSVL.

The chain has TRBV7-8 and TRBJ1-6; D is perhaps TRBD1 (5 bases). CDR1 is SGHVS, CDR2 FQNEAQ, per germline. The ends were cut back, 5 bases at V and 10 bases at J, with 18 bases in the middle. CDR3 length equals 15 residues. The CDR3 sequence: CASSPWDPGNSPLHF. The CDR3 DNA follows: TGTGCCAGCAGCCCTTGGGATCCAGGGAACTCACCCCTCCACTTT.

J is TRBJ2-7 and V is TRBV6-2 or TRBV6-3; TRBD1 matches 8 bases. The V segment lost 5 bases and the J segment 6 bases; nucleotides outside the gene matches: 9. The length of the CDR3 is 14 residues. Per the germline V gene, CDR1 is MNHEY and CDR2 is SVGEGT. The CDR3 DNA sequence: TGTGCCAGCAGTGACAGGGGACTTCTCTCCGAGCAGTACTTC. Translated, it gives CASSDRGLLSEQYF.

J is TRBJ1-1 and V is TRBV15, with D possibly matching TRBD1 (6 bases). Germline V lookup: CDR1 LNHNV, CDR2 YYDKDF (reference sequence). The CDR3 loop spans 14 amino acids. Trimming shortened V by 5 bases and J by 5 bases, and 15 bases separated the two germline ends. CDR3 sequence reads: CATSRVGAWTEAFF. As DNA, the CDR3 is TGTGCCACCAGCCGGGTGGGGGCTTGGACTGAAGCTTTCTTT.

This chain links TRBV19 with TRBJ2-7; 14 nucleotides align to TRBD2. CDR3 length: 18 amino acids. Germline values: CDR1 LNHDA, CDR2 SQIVND (reference sequence). The V gene end was trimmed by 5 bases and the J gene end by 0 bases; junction bases not matched to a gene: 9. CDR3 DNA: TGTGCCAGTAGTCCGGGACTAGCGGGGGCCAAGCCCTCCTACGAGCAGTACTTC. Translation: CASSPGLAGAKPSYEQYF.

The chain carries TRBV6-2 or TRBV6-3 and TRBJ1-5; no clear D. Germline V lookup: CDR1 MNHEY, CDR2 SVGEGT. The CDR3 extends over 14 amino acids. Trimming removed 4 bases at V and 4 bases at J, with 11 bases between. The CDR3 sequence is CASSWTSQNQPQHF. As DNA, the CDR3 is TGTGCCAGCAGTTGGACTTCGCAAAATCAGCCCCAGCATTTT.

The chain joins TRBV5-1 to TRBJ2-5, with 16 bases that match TRBD2. With 4 bases clipped from V and 2 bases from J, the junction kept 5 bases outside the gene matches. Per the germline V gene, CDR1 is SGHRS and CDR2 is YFSETQ. The CDR3 totals 17 residues. The CDR3 nucleotides are TGCGCCAGCAGCCCGGGACTAGCGGGGGGGCGTCAAGAGACCCAGTACTTC. It codes for CASSPGLAGGRQETQYF.

This chain connects TRBV5-1 to TRBJ2-1; TRBD2 might be the D (6 bases). Germline CDR1 and CDR2: SGHRS and YFSETQ. Deletions cut 2 bases from V and 0 bases from J, with 12 bases between. This CDR3 comprises 16 residues. CDR3 sequence (DNA): TGCGCCAGCAGCTTACCGGGACTCAGCTCCTACAATGAGCAGTTCTTC. Translating it yields CASSLPGLSSYNEQFF.

V usage is TRBV6-5 and J usage is TRBJ1-1; 9 bases fit TRBD1. Trimming at V came to 6 bases and at J to 8 bases, leaving 10 bases not matched to a gene. Germline V gene lookup returns CDR1 MNHEY and CDR2 SVGAGI. This CDR3 has 14 residues. CDR3 residues: CASSLDRGYDEAFF. Here the CDR3 DNA reads TGTGCCAGCAGCTTGGACAGGGGTTACGACGAAGCTTTCTTT.

The chain couples TRBV18 to TRBJ1-4; 7 bases align to TRBD1. After removal of 3 bases from V and 4 bases from J, the junction contained 5 bases not matched to a gene. The CDR3 is 15 amino acids. Germline assignment: CDR1 KGHSH and CDR2 LQKENI. CDR3 sequence reads: CASSPTGSGNEKLFF. Written as DNA, the CDR3 is TGTGCCAGCTCACCGACAGGGTCGGGTAATGAAAAACTGTTTTTT.

The rearrangement joins TRBV9 to TRBJ2-7; D unclear. V was clipped by 2 bases and J by 0 bases, with 12 bases between them. This CDR3 comprises 15 residues. The germline V gene has CDR1 SGDLS and CDR2 YYNGEE. The CDR3 is CASSVGSLTSYEQYF. CDR3 nucleotide sequence: TGTGCCAGCAGCGTGGGCAGCCTAACCTCCTACGAGCAGTACTTC.

The J gene is TRBJ2-5, the V gene TRBV11-2; tentatively, D is TRBD2 (5 bases). V was cut by 4 bases and J by 0 bases, with 18 bases left in between. Looked up from germline, CDR1 is SGHAT and CDR2 is FQNNGV. CDR3 size: 17 residues. This chain's CDR3 is CASSSHLRTGNQETQYF. The CDR3 DNA reads as TGTGCCAGCAGCTCTCACCTACGGACGGGGAACCAAGAGACCCAGTACTTC.

The gene calls are TRBV7-9 and TRBJ2-5, with D tentatively TRBD2 (6 bases). V dropped 5 bases and J dropped 2 bases, with 12 bases sitting between them. This CDR3 spans 14 amino acids. CDR1 and CDR2 from the germline V gene are SEHNR and FQNEAQ (reference sequence). CDR3 bases: TGTGCCAGCAGCCCGACCGGGAGACAAGAGACCCAGTACTTC. Amino acid sequence: CASSPTGRQETQYF.

This chain links TRBV7-3 with TRBJ1-6; unclear D gene. This CDR3 contains 13 residues. Germline V gives CDR1 SGHTA, CDR2 FQGTGA. Between the trimmed V and J ends, which lost 4 bases and 6 bases, there was a span of 7 bases. The CDR3 coding sequence is TGTGCCAGCAGCTCCGGTGTTAATTCACCCCTCCACTTT. Encoded protein: CASSSGVNSPLHF.

The chain couples TRBV5-4 to TRBJ2-5, with 8 bases that match TRBD1. There are 14 residues in the CDR3. The ends lost 6 bases at V and 5 bases at J; junction bases unmatched: 9. Germline CDR1 SGHNT, CDR2 YYREEE (reference sequence). The CDR3 here is CASTGQGVGETQYF. CDR3 nucleotides: TGTGCCAGCACCGGACAGGGAGTGGGTGAGACCCAGTACTTC.

This rearrangement joins TRBV9 to TRBJ1-4, with 9 bases lining up with TRBD1. Germline V gene lookup returns CDR1 SGDLS and CDR2 YYNGEE. The trim removed 3 bases at V and 9 bases at J, leaving 3 bases unmatched. The CDR3 spans 13 residues. CDR3 in amino acids: CASSEGTGKKLFF. The DNA of the CDR3 is TGTGCCAGCAGCGAAGGGACAGGGAAAAAACTGTTTTTT.

The V call is TRBV6-1, the J call TRBJ2-7; 9 bases are shared with TRBD2. The CDR3 is made up of 17 amino acids. J gave up 4 bases and V 1 base, and 11 bases lay outside the gene matches. Germline loops: CDR1 MNHNS, CDR2 SASEGT. The CDR3 is CASSEGRLAGSLYEQYF. The CDR3 coding sequence is TGTGCCAGCAGTGAAGGGAGGCTAGCGGGGTCTCTTTACGAGCAGTACTTC.

The genes are TRBV3-1 (or the pseudogene TRBV3-2) and TRBJ1-1; D is unresolved. The length of the CDR3 is 14 residues. V was pared by 0 bases and J by 4 bases, with 9 bases between. The germline gives CDR1 LGHDT, CDR2 YNNKEL (reference sequence). CDR3 protein: CASSQDLRPTEAFF. CDR3 sequence (DNA): TGTGCCAGCAGCCAAGACCTACGCCCCACTGAAGCTTTCTTT.